This T cell receptor beta chain was sequenced in a study of blood T cell repertoires in COVID-19. Study context: Samples of COVID-19 (acute and convalescent) were obtained from the United States, Italy and Spain.

This table comes from immunoSEQ multiplex PCR, and its TCRdb copy is limited to in-frame clones, with some not included. This sample has around 19,000 clones; roughly four fifths occur once, and the top ten carry approximately 15%. V gave up 5 bases and J gave up 8 bases, with 12 bases separating them. CDR3 length: 12 residues. In germline, CDR1 is SEHNR, CDR2 FQNEAQ (reference sequence). The sample comprised peripheral blood. The V call is TRBV7-9, the J call TRBJ1-2; D is unresolved. This clonotype was obtained from a man in his forties with active or convalescent COVID-19. The CDR3 region has the DNA TGTGCCAGCAGCATCCCACGCGGGGGCTACACCTTC. This translates into CASSIPRGGYTF.